This T cell receptor beta chain originates from a study of T cell responses to AZD1222 COVID-19 vaccine. Study context: It was second doses at about 4 or about 12 weeks that were pooled.

The repertoire was sequenced with immunoSEQ multiplex PCR; TCRdb's copy has only in-frame clones and lacks some. This sample has roughly 100,000 clones, with approximately 87% found just once. The source of this sequence is an adult in good health. The sample consisted of peripheral blood, taken on day 0 of AZD1222 vaccination.

The CDR3 spells CASSLVGIPNSPLHF. The DNA of the CDR3 is TGTGCCAGCAGCTTAGTCGGGATACCTAATTCACCCCTCCACTTT. The J gene is TRBJ1-6, the V gene TRBV7-2; D unclear. This CDR3 spans 15 amino acids. Germline CDR1 reads SGHTA; CDR2 reads FQGNSA. Trimming took off 1 base at V and 6 bases at J, with 10 bases between the two ends.